Below, one TCR beta chain is given with its context. The germline gives CDR1 SEHNR, CDR2 FQNEAQ (reference sequence). The length of the CDR3 is 14 residues. V lost 5 bases and J lost 4, with 13 bases in between. The data were obtained in a study of blood T cell repertoires in COVID-19. Study-level information: Samples of COVID-19 (acute and convalescent) were obtained from the United States, Italy and Spain.

Profiled with immunoSEQ multiplex PCR; TCRdb holds only in-frame clones, not every one. This sample yields about 35,000 clones, of which roughly four fifths are seen a single time; around 41% belongs to the top ten. The TCR was taken from a man older than 75 with active or convalescent COVID-19. This chain uses TRBV7-9 with TRBJ2-3; TRBD2 is a possible D gene (5 bases). Sequencing was done on a sample of peripheral blood. The CDR3 sequence: CASSLRTLPDTQYF. Written as DNA, the CDR3 is TGTGCCAGCAGCCTACGGACTTTACCAGATACGCAGTATTTT. Based on the CDR3 plus reference TRBV7-9 and TRBJ2-3, the full variable domain is DTGVSQNPRHKITKRGQNVTFRCDPISEHNRLYWYRQTLGQGPEFLTYFQNEAQLEKSRLLSDRFSAERPKGSFSTLEIQRTEQGDSAMYLCASSLRTLPDTQYFGPGTRLTVL.